The T cell receptor (beta chain) described here comes from a study of shared clonotypes between healthy human individuals. Study-wide results and caveats: The generation probabilities recorded for non-shared clonotypes fell below those of clonotypes shared by all four donors.

This clone has just a few counts. What it recognizes is unknown. The sample holds other DNA sequences that translate to the same CDR3. Naivety among CD8 cells was defined by CD45RO negativity and positive CCR7 selection, thereby excluding terminally differentiated effector memory CD45RA+ cells. Only Caucasian adults living in Nashville, Tennessee made up the donor group. The input for sorted-subset replicate PCRs was around 200 ng DNA, 25,000 to 35,000 T cell genomes. Sequencing used immunoSEQ multiplex PCR; TCRdb keeps in-frame clones, though not all of them. The sample carries about 870,000 clones, over 90% recorded once. CDR1 SGDLS and CDR2 YYNGEE come from the germline V gene. The CDR3 runs to 14 residues. The V and J ends lost 0 bases and 0 bases respectively, with 7 bases between them.

The chain recombines TRBV9 with TRBJ2-7; D is unresolved. The origin of this receptor is a man aged 25-45 years in good health. Source material: naive CD8+ T cells sorted from blood. CDR3 sequence (DNA): TGTGCCAGCAGCGTAGAGGGCAGCTCCTACGAGCAGTACTTC. It encodes CASSVEGSSYEQYF.